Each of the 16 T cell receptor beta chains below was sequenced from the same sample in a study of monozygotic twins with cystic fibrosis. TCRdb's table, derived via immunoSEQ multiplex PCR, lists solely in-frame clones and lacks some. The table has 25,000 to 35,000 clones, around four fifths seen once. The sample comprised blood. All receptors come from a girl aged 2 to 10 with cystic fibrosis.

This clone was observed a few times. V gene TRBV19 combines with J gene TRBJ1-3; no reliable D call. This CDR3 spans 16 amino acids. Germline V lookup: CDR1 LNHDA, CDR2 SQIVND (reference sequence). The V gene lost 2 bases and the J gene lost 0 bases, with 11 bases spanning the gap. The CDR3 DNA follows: TGTGCCAGTAGTATATCCGCGGGGAGCTCTGGAAACACCATATATTTT. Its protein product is CASSISAGSSGNTIYF.

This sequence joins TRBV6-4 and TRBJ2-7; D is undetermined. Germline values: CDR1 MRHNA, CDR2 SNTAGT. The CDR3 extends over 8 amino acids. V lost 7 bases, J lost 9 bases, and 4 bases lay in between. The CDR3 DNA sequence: TGTGCCAGCACGGGGCAGTACTTC. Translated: CASTGQYF.

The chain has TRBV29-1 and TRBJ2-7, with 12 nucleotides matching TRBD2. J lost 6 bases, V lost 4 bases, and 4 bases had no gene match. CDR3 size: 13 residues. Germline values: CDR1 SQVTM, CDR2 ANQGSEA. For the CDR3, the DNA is TGCAGCGTTGCGCTAGCGGGAGGGGGCGAGCAGTACTTC. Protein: CSVALAGGGEQYF.

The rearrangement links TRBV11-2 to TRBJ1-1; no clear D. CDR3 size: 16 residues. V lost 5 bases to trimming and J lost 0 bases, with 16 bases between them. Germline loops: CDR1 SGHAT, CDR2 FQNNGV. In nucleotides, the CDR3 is TGTGCCAGCAGCCCTTTCCTCAAGCCCCTGAACACTGAAGCTTTCTTT. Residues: CASSPFLKPLNTEAFF.

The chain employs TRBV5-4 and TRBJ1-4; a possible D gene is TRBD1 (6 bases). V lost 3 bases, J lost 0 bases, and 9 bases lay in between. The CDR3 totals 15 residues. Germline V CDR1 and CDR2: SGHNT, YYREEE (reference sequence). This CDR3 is CASSSGQTTNEKLFF. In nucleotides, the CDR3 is TGTGCCAGCAGCTCCGGACAGACAACTAATGAAAAACTGTTTTTT.

CDR3 coding DNA: TGTGCCAGCAGCTTGAAAGGTAGCAATCAGCCCCAGCATTTT. Its translation is CASSLKGSNQPQHF. The V and J genes are TRBV5-4 and TRBJ1-5; D not certain. Looked up from germline, CDR1 is SGHNT and CDR2 is YYREEE (reference sequence). V shed 1 base and J shed 0 bases, with 5 bases lying between them. The CDR3 has 14 residues.

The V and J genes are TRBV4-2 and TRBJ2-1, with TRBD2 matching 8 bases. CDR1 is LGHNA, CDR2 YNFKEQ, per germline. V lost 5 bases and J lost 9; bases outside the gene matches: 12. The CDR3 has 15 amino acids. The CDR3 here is CASSSSGTRTIEQFF. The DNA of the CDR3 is TGTGCCAGCAGCTCATCCGGGACTAGAACGATTGAGCAGTTCTTC.

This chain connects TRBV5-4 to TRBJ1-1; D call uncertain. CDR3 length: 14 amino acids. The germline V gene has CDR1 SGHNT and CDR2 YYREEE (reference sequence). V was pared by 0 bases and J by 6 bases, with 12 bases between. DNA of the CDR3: TGTGCCAGCAGCTTGGACGGGAGGGCGGCTGAAGCTTTCTTT. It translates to CASSLDGRAAEAFF. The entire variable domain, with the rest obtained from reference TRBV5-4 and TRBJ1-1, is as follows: ETGVTQSPTHLIKTRGQQVTLRCSSQSGHNTVSWYQQALGQGPQFIFQYYREEENGRGNFPPRFSGLQFPNYSSELNVNALELDDSALYLCASSLDGRAAEAFFGQGTRLTVV.

The CDR3 nucleotides are TGTGCCAGCAGTTTAGGGGGGAACTATGGCTACACCTTC. Translated: CASSLGGNYGYTF. The V and J genes are TRBV27 and TRBJ1-2, with a possible D match to TRBD1 (5 bases). The CDR3 sequence is 13 residues long. V lost 2 bases to trimming and J lost 2 bases, with 6 bases between them. Per germline, CDR1 MNHEY and CDR2 SMNVEV (reference sequence).

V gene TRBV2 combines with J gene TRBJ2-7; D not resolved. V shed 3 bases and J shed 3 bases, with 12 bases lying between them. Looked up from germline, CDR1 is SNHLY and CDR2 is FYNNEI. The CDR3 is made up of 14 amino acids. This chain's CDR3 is CASSEKGYLYEQYF. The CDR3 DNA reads TGTGCCAGCAGTGAGAAGGGTTACCTCTACGAGCAGTACTTC.

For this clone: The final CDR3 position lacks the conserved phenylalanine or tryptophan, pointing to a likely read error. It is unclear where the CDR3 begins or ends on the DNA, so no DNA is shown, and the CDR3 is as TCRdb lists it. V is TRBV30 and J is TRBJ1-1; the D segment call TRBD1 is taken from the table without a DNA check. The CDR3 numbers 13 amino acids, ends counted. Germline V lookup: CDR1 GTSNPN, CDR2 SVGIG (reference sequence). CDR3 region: CAWGLSAGLPFLA.

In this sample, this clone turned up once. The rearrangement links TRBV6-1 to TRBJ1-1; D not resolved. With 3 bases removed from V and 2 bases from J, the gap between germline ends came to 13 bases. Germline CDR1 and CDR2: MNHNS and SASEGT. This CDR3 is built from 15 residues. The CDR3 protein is CASSELVDRNTEAFF. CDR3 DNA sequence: TGTGCCAGCAGTGAGTTGGTGGACCGAAACACTGAAGCTTTCTTT.

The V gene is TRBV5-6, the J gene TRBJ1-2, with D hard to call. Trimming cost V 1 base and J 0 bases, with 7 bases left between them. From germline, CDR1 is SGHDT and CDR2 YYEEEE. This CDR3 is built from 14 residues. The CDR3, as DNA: TGTGCCAGCAGCTTGCTGGTGGCTAACTATGGCTACACCTTC. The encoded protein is CASSLLVANYGYTF.

CDR3 amino acids: CASSQEDTRQETQYF. Written as DNA, the CDR3 is TGTGCCAGCAGCCAAGAGGACACCCGACAAGAGACCCAGTACTTC. This chain links TRBV14 with TRBJ2-5, with D maybe TRBD1 (5 bases). The ends were cut back, 0 bases at V and 2 bases at J, with 10 bases in the middle. The CDR3 contains 15 residues. The V gene's germline CDR1 is SGHDN and CDR2 FVKESK.

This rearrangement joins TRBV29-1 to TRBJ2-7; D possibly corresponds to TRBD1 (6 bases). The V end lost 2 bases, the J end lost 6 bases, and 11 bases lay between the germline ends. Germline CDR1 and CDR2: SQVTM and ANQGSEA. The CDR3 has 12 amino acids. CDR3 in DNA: TGCAGCGTTGAAACAGGGTCCCTCGAGCAGTACTTC. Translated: CSVETGSLEQYF.

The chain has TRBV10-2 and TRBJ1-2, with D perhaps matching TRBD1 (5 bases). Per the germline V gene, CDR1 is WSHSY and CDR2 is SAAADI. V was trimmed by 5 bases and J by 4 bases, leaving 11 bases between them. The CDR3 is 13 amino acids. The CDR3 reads CASSPDSGYGYTF. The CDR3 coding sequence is TGCGCCAGCAGTCCCGACAGCGGCTATGGCTACACCTTC.